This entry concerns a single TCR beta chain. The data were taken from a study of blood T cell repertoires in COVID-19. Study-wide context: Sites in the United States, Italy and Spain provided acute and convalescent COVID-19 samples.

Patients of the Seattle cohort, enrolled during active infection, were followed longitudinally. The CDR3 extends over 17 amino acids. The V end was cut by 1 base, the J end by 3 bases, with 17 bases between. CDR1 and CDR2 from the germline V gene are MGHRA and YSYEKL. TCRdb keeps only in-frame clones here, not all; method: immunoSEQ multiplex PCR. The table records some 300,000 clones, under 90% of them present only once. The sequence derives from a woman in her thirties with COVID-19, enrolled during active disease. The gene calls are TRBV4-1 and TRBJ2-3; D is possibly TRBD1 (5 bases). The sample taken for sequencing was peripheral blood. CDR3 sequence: CASSQGPLRGGTDTQYF. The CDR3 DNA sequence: TGCGCCAGCAGCCAAGGACCATTAAGGGGCGGAACAGATACGCAGTATTTT.